Listed below are T cell receptor beta chains from one sample, sequenced in a study of blood T cell repertoires in COVID-19. Produced via immunoSEQ multiplex PCR; TCRdb's table is partial and in-frame only. The table has roughly 250,000 clones, approximately 85% seen once. The specimen sequenced was peripheral blood. The receptors shown here come from a woman aged 25 to 45 with acute or convalescent COVID-19. Each CDR3 is given with its conserved first and last residue. The order of the fields is CDR3 DNA, CDR3 protein, clone size, J gene, V gene, D gene. D genes are given only for firm matches. Only part of the rows carry a size: once, few, many, or a class if the clone is expanded.

TGTGCCAGCAGAGAGCTGGACAGGCGTAATGAAAAACTGTTTTTT CASRELDRRNEKLFF once TRBJ1-4 TRBV6-5 TRBD1
TGTGCCAGCAGCTCGACAGGGTCGGGAGGGGAAAATCAGCCCCAGCATTTT CASSSTGSGGENQPQHF NA TRBJ1-5 TRBV5-6 TRBD1
TGTGCCAGCAGCTTAGTTATGAACATTCAGTACTTC CASSLVMNIQYF NA TRBJ2-4 TRBV11-2 NA
TGTGCCTGGACCCCCCTCGGTCTAGGGGCGTACAATGAGCAGTTCTTC CAWTPLGLGAYNEQFF NA TRBJ2-1 TRBV30 NA
TGTGCCAGCAGCCACAAAGGGACAGGGGACACCGGGGAGCTGTTTTTT CASSHKGTGDTGELFF NA TRBJ2-2 TRBV3-1/TRBV3-2 TRBD1
TGTGCCAGCAGGAGGGACAGGGTCACCGGGGAGCTGTTTTTT CASRRDRVTGELFF NA TRBJ2-2 TRBV11-3 TRBD1
TGTGCCAGCGTACAGGGGTTGGTCGGCACAGATACGCAGTATTTT CASVQGLVGTDTQYF NA TRBJ2-3 TRBV10-3 TRBD1
TGTGCCAGCAGTGAACTAGCATCCTACAATGAGCAGTTCTTC CASSELASYNEQFF NA TRBJ2-1 TRBV2 NA
TGTGCCACCCAACAGGGGGCTGTCGAGGGATATGGCTACACCTTC CATQQGAVEGYGYTF NA TRBJ1-2 TRBV19 TRBD1
TGTGCCAGCAGCTTTCGGGATGCGAGGTACGAGCAGTACTTC CASSFRDARYEQYF NA TRBJ2-7 TRBV7-8 NA
TGCGCCAGCAGTAATGAAGACAGGGGCCTTGGAGAGCAGTACTTC CASSNEDRGLGEQYF NA TRBJ2-7 TRBV10-1 TRBD1
TGTGCCAGCAGTTACTCGGCGGCGAACACTGAAGCTTTCTTT CASSYSAANTEAFF NA TRBJ1-1 TRBV6-2/TRBV6-3 NA
TGTGCCACCAGTGATTTACAGGGTAACAATGAGCAGTTCTTC CATSDLQGNNEQFF NA TRBJ2-1 TRBV24-1 NA
TGTGCCAGCAGCTTATTCTCCGGTGGCACAGATACGCAGTATTTT CASSLFSGGTDTQYF NA TRBJ2-3 TRBV7-2 NA
TGTGCCAGCAGCGTCACCCGACTAGCGGGAGAGATTGATGAGCAGTTCTTC CASSVTRLAGEIDEQFF few TRBJ2-1 TRBV9 TRBD2
TGTGCCAGCTCGGCGCGGCAAAACACCGGGGAGCTGTTTTTT CASSARQNTGELFF NA TRBJ2-2 TRBV6-4 NA
TGTGCTAGTGATACGTCCCCAGGGGAATGGGGCTACACCTTC CASDTSPGEWGYTF NA TRBJ1-2 TRBV12-5 NA
TGCAGCGTTGAAGTTAAAGGTAGCGGGGTTATAAGCTATGAGCAGTTCTTC CSVEVKGSGVISYEQFF NA TRBJ2-1 TRBV29-1 TRBD2
TGTGCCTGGACCGTCGGATCGGGACTAGCGGGAGGATGGTGGTACAATGAGCAGTTCTTC CAWTVGSGLAGGWWYNEQFF once TRBJ2-1 TRBV30 TRBD2
TGTGCCAGCAGCGCCACAGGGGGCGGGGGTCAGCCCCAGCATTTT CASSATGGGGQPQHF NA TRBJ1-5 TRBV9 TRBD1
TGCGCCAGCACCCTGGAGGGAGGCTACATTGAAGCTTTCTTT CASTLEGGYIEAFF NA TRBJ1-1 TRBV5-1 NA
TGTGCCAGCAGTACAGTACCAGAATCTAACTATGGCTACACCTTC CASSTVPESNYGYTF NA TRBJ1-2 TRBV25-1 NA
TGTGCCAGCAGCCTAGGGACTAGCGGGAGGTTGGGCGAGCAGTACTTC CASSLGTSGRLGEQYF once TRBJ2-7 TRBV13 TRBD2
TGTGCCAGCAGGGGAGGCAATCAGCCCCAGCATTTT CASRGGNQPQHF NA TRBJ1-5 TRBV27 NA
TGCGCCAGCAGCTTGATGGGTCAGGGGCCCTACGAGCAGTACTTC CASSLMGQGPYEQYF NA TRBJ2-7 TRBV5-1 NA
TGTGCCAGTAGTATGTCCGGGACAGGGAGCTCTGGGGCCAACGTCCTGACTTTC CASSMSGTGSSGANVLTF once TRBJ2-6 TRBV19 TRBD1
TGTGCCAGCAGCTTGTCAGGGGCGTATGTGGATGGCTACACCTTC CASSLSGAYVDGYTF NA TRBJ1-2 TRBV5-5 NA
TGCGCCAGCAGTCAGTACCCCGCCGCACTCCTTAGCAATCAGCCCCAGCATTTT CASSQYPAALLSNQPQHF NA TRBJ1-5 TRBV23-1 NA
TGTGCCAGCAGTTTATCAGAGTCCAGCACAGATACGCAGTATTTT CASSLSESSTDTQYF once TRBJ2-3 TRBV27 NA
TGTGCCAGTGATCCCGGACAGGGGTACGAGCAGTACTTC CASDPGQGYEQYF NA TRBJ2-7 TRBV19 TRBD1
TGTGCCAGCAGCCGCCAGGGAGGTTACGAGCAGTACTTC CASSRQGGYEQYF NA TRBJ2-7 TRBV7-2 NA
TGTGCCAGCAGCCCATTAGACAGTTCTATGAACACTGAAGCTTTCTTT CASSPLDSSMNTEAFF NA TRBJ1-1 TRBV4-2 NA
TGCGCCAGCAGTGAGACAGGGGCGGACTCACCCCTCCACTTT CASSETGADSPLHF NA TRBJ1-6 TRBV10-2 TRBD1
TGTGCCAGCAGCTTGGGTTGGGGGGATGAGCAGTTCTTC CASSLGWGDEQFF NA TRBJ2-1 TRBV11-3 NA
TGTGCCAGCAGTTACGTTGGACAGGGGTACACTGAAGCTTTCTTT CASSYVGQGYTEAFF NA TRBJ1-1 TRBV11-3 TRBD1
TGTGCCAGCAGTTACGGTGCTAGCTCCTACGAGCAGTACTTC CASSYGASSYEQYF NA TRBJ2-7 TRBV6-5 NA
TGCAGCGTTGACTTGAGCACAGATACGCAGTATTTT CSVDLSTDTQYF once TRBJ2-3 TRBV29-1 NA
TGTGCCAGCAGCCAAGATAAGCCGGTGCAGTTCTTC CASSQDKPVQFF NA TRBJ2-1 TRBV4-2 NA
TGCGCCAGCAGCTTGAATTCGGGGACGGCGGGACTAAACGAGCAGTACTTC CASSLNSGTAGLNEQYF NA TRBJ2-7 TRBV5-1 TRBD2
TGTGCCAGCAGCCCCGAAGCGGGAGGGGCCGGGGAGCTGTTTTTT CASSPEAGGAGELFF NA TRBJ2-2 TRBV5-4 TRBD2
TGTGCCAGCAGTTACGGGACAGGGATCGCCTACGAGCAGTACTTC CASSYGTGIAYEQYF NA TRBJ2-7 TRBV6-5 TRBD1
TGCGCCAGCACAAGCGGGAGGGTGTTGGAGCACAATGAGCAGTTCTTC CASTSGRVLEHNEQFF once TRBJ2-1 TRBV5-1 TRBD2
TGTGCCACCAGTGATCAAATCCCAGGGAAGGGCTCCTACAATGAGCAGTTCTTC CATSDQIPGKGSYNEQFF NA TRBJ2-1 TRBV24-1 NA
TGTGCCAGCAGCCCCGGGAGGGAAGAAGCTTTCTTT CASSPGREEAFF NA TRBJ1-1 TRBV7-9 NA
TGTGCCAGCAGCCCCAAGATCGGGGGGCTGAACACTGAAGCTTTCTTT CASSPKIGGLNTEAFF NA TRBJ1-1 TRBV7-9 NA
TGTGCCAGCAGCCCACCCGGACAGGGGGCCGACGAGCAGTACTTC CASSPPGQGADEQYF NA TRBJ2-7 TRBV7-9 TRBD1
TGCGCCAGCAGCATGACAGGGGTCACCGGGGAGCTGTTTTTT CASSMTGVTGELFF NA TRBJ2-2 TRBV5-1 TRBD1
TGTGCCAGCAGTTTGAGAAGTTCACCCCTCCACTTT CASSLRSSPLHF few TRBJ1-6 TRBV27 NA
TGTGCCAGCAGCCAAGGACTAGCGGGACCTGGGGGTGAGCAGTTCTTC CASSQGLAGPGGEQFF NA TRBJ2-1 TRBV14 TRBD2
TGTGCCAGCAGCACCGGGACAGTCCTGATTGGTAAAGGCTACACCTTC CASSTGTVLIGKGYTF NA TRBJ1-2 TRBV11-3 TRBD1
TGTGCCAGCAGCGTAGGGGGCTACAATCAGCCCCAGCATTTT CASSVGGYNQPQHF NA TRBJ1-5 TRBV9 NA
TGTGCCAGCAGCCTCCGGGGGATTACAGATACGCAGTATTTT CASSLRGITDTQYF NA TRBJ2-3 TRBV5-4 NA
TGTGCCAGCAGTTACGAGACAGGGACACCCCTCCACTTT CASSYETGTPLHF NA TRBJ1-6 TRBV6-2/TRBV6-3 TRBD1
TGTGCCAGCAGCTTACCTGGACAGGGATCCTACGAGCAGTACTTC CASSLPGQGSYEQYF NA TRBJ2-7 TRBV7-8 TRBD1
TGTGCCAGCAGCCTAAGGACTAGCGGGGTCCAAGAGACCCAGTACTTC CASSLRTSGVQETQYF NA TRBJ2-5 TRBV13 TRBD2
TGTGCCAGCAGCGTAGATTGGGGGCCCGCTTTTGGGGCCAACGTCCTGACTTTC CASSVDWGPAFGANVLTF NA TRBJ2-6 TRBV9 NA
TGTGCCAGCAGCGTGGGACTAGCGGGGACAGATACGCAGTATTTT CASSVGLAGTDTQYF NA TRBJ2-3 TRBV7-2 TRBD2
TGCGCCAGCAGCCAAGTACCGACAGGAGGTCATGGCTACACCTTC CASSQVPTGGHGYTF NA TRBJ1-2 TRBV4-3 NA
TGTGCCAGTAGTATATCTTGGACCCGACCGGCGGGAGACGAGCAGTACTTC CASSISWTRPAGDEQYF NA TRBJ2-7 TRBV19 TRBD2